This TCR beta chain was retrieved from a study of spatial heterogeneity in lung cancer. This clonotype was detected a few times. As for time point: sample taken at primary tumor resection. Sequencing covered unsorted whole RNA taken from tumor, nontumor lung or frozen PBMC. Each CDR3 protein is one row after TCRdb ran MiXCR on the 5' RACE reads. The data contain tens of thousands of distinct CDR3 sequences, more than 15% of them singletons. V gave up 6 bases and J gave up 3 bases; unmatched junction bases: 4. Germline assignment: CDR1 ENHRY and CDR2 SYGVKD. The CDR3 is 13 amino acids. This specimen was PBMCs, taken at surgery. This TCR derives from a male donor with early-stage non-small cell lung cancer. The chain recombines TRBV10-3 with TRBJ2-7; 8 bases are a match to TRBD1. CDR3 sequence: CAIRDRDNYEQYF. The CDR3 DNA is TGTGCCATCAGGGACAGGGATAACTACGAGCAGTACTTC.